This T cell receptor (beta chain) was identified in a study of T cell responses to AZD1222 COVID-19 vaccine. The germline V gene has CDR1 SGHTA and CDR2 FQGTGA. V was trimmed by 1 base and J by 6 bases, leaving 16 bases between them. This CDR3 is built from 15 residues. Sequencing used immunoSEQ multiplex PCR; TCRdb keeps in-frame clones, though not all of them. The sample shows approximately 140,000 clones, about 92% of them seen only once. The clonotype originates from an adult in good health. This rearrangement joins TRBV7-3 to TRBJ2-7; D may match TRBD1 or TRBD2 (5 bases each). Sequenced material: peripheral blood, taken on day 0 of AZD1222 vaccination. This CDR3 reads CASSLRPGGTSEQYF. The CDR3 region has the DNA TGTGCCAGCAGCTTAAGACCAGGTGGGACCAGCGAGCAGTACTTC.